Shown below are 20 T cell receptor beta chains from a single sample sequenced in a study of OX40 agonist ivuxolimab in advanced cancers. Repertoires were generated with immunoSEQ multiplex PCR, while TCRdb's copy carries only in-frame clones and drops some. Among about 83,000 clones, less than 85% were seen once, and the ten largest hold 6.5% to 8%. This sample comprised CD4+ or CD8+ T cells sorted from blood, obtained in a trial of the OX40 agonist ivuxolimab. Receptors originate from an adult with an advanced solid tumor such as melanoma, head and neck, liver or kidney cancer.

This clone was seen once. V is TRBV6-6 and J is TRBJ1-2; D perhaps matches TRBD1 (6 bases). Trimming took off 6 bases at V and 7 bases at J, with 18 bases between the two ends. Germline loops: CDR1 MNHNY, CDR2 SVGAGI (reference sequence). There are 14 residues in the CDR3. CDR3 in amino acids: CASSQLGGAFGYTF. The CDR3 bases are TGTGCCAGCAGCCAGTTGGGGGGCGCGTTTGGCTACACCTTC.

The rearrangement joins TRBV19 to TRBJ2-5, with a tentative D call TRBD2 (5 bases). This CDR3 has 14 amino acids. Germline V gene sequence: CDR1 LNHDA, CDR2 SQIVND (reference sequence). Trimming took 3 bases from V and 5 from J, leaving 13 bases between them. This CDR3 reads CASSINQPGETQYF. Written as DNA, the CDR3 is TGTGCCAGTAGTATCAACCAGCCGGGGGAGACCCAGTACTTC.

This chain uses TRBV14 with TRBJ2-5, with 15 bases that match TRBD2. The J call may be wrong; the DNA end is better matched by TRBJ2-7. CDR1 and CDR2 (germline): SGHDN, FVKESK. The CDR3 totals 16 residues. As DNA, the CDR3 is TGTGCCAGCAGCCAAAAGGGGACTAGCGGGAGGCACGAGCAGTACTTC. Encoded protein: CASSQKGTSGRHEQYF.

J is TRBJ1-1 and V is TRBV11-2, with a weak D call TRBD1 (6 bases). The germline CDR1 and CDR2 sequences are SGHAT and FQNNGV. V was clipped by 2 bases and J by 2 bases, with 12 bases between them. The CDR3 contains 15 residues. CDR3 sequence (DNA): TGTGCCAGCAGCTTAACAGGGAGTAGAAACACTGAAGCTTTCTTT. As protein: CASSLTGSRNTEAFF.

The V and J genes are TRBV30 and TRBJ1-1, with 7 nucleotides matching TRBD1. The CDR3 length is 15 residues. V shed 1 base and J 8 bases; nucleotides not matched to a gene: 13. CDR1 is GTSNPN and CDR2 is SVGIG in the germline V gene (reference sequence). CDR3 sequence (DNA): TGTGCCTGGAGTGCCCGGGGAATCGACAGGGAAGAAGCTTTCTTT. It encodes CAWSARGIDREEAFF. Complete variable domain (other parts from reference TRBV30 and TRBJ1-1): SQTIHQWPATLVQPVGSPLSLECTVEGTSNPNLYWYRQAAGRGLQLLFYSVGIGQISSEVPQNLSASRPQDRQFILSSKKLLLSDSGFYLCAWSARGIDREEAFFGQGTRLTVV.

The chain couples TRBV19 to TRBJ1-1; D is ambiguous. Trimming took 6 bases from V and 1 from J, leaving 9 bases between them. The germline gives CDR1 LNHDA, CDR2 SQIVND (reference sequence). This CDR3 is built from 13 residues. The CDR3 is CASRWTTNTEAFF. As DNA, the CDR3 is TGTGCCAGTAGATGGACGACGAACACTGAAGCTTTCTTT.

Here the CDR3 DNA reads TGCGCCAGCAGCTTTTTTCCTTCGGACAGTTCTACAACTAATGAAAAACTGTTTTTT. This codes for CASSFFPSDSSTTNEKLFF. The chain employs TRBV5-1 and TRBJ1-4; D is possibly TRBD1 (6 bases). The CDR3 contains 19 residues. Germline loops: CDR1 SGHRS, CDR2 YFSETQ. Trimming removed 2 bases at V and 0 bases at J, with 20 bases between.

The genes are TRBV9 and TRBJ2-1, with a possible D match to TRBD2 (6 bases). Trimming pared 5 bases from V and 3 bases from J, leaving 12 bases between. This CDR3 comprises 14 residues. CDR1 SGDLS and CDR2 YYNGEE come from the germline V gene. CDR3 protein: CASSLGLDYNEQFF. The CDR3 DNA sequence: TGTGCCAGCAGTTTGGGACTTGACTACAATGAGCAGTTCTTC. Together with reference TRBV9 and TRBJ2-1, the CDR3 gives the full variable domain: DSGVTQTPKHLITATGQRVTLRCSPRSGDLSVYWYQQSLDQGLQFLIQYYNGEERAKGNILERFSAQQFPDLHSELNLSSLELGDSALYFCASSLGLDYNEQFFGPGTRLTVL.

V is TRBV30 and J is TRBJ2-2; D is uncertain. The CDR3 has 13 residues. V was shortened by 1 base and J by 1 base, with 4 bases between the two germline ends. CDR1 and CDR2 from the germline V gene are GTSNPN and SVGIG (reference sequence). CDR3 region: CAWSGGNTGELFF. CDR3 sequence (DNA): TGTGCCTGGAGTGGGGGGAACACCGGGGAGCTGTTTTTT.

The chain employs TRBV7-8 and TRBJ2-3, with TRBD2 matching 14 bases. The germline V gene encodes CDR1 SGHVS and CDR2 FQNEAQ. CDR3 length: 17 amino acids. V lost 4 bases, J lost 4 bases, and 7 bases stayed unmatched. The CDR3 protein is CASSSTGTSGSADTQYF. The CDR3 DNA sequence: TGTGCCAGCAGCTCCACCGGGACTAGCGGGAGCGCAGATACGCAGTATTTT.

This clone occurred once. This chain connects TRBV2 to TRBJ1-2, with 12 bases lining up with TRBD1. The germline CDR1 and CDR2 sequences are SNHLY and FYNNEI. This CDR3 region has 17 residues. V was clipped by 1 base and J by 8 bases; unmatched bases: 11. In nucleotides, the CDR3 is TGTGCCAGCAGTGAAGTTACTCCGGGACAGGGGGCGCGGGGCTACACCTTC. Translated, it gives CASSEVTPGQGARGYTF.

The V and J genes are TRBV7-3 and TRBJ1-1; D possibly corresponds to TRBD1 (6 bases). Between the trimmed V and J ends, which lost 5 bases and 1 base, there was a span of 11 bases. The CDR3 covers 14 residues. Germline V gene sequence: CDR1 SGHTA, CDR2 FQGTGA. In nucleotides, the CDR3 is TGTGCCAGCAGCCTGGGACACGCGAACACTGAAGCTTTCTTT. Translating it yields CASSLGHANTEAFF.

The chain joins TRBV10-3 to TRBJ2-1, with 9 bases fitting TRBD2. Germline V gene sequence: CDR1 ENHRY, CDR2 SYGVKD. The V segment lost 4 bases and the J segment 9 bases; nucleotides outside the gene matches: 10. This CDR3 is built from 15 residues. CDR3 amino acids: CAISGSSGIRGEQFF. CDR3 bases: TGTGCCATCAGTGGTTCTAGCGGGATCCGAGGTGAGCAGTTCTTC.

The V call is TRBV2, the J call TRBJ1-2, with D perhaps TRBD1 (5 bases). The V end was cut by 7 bases, the J end by 3 bases, with 18 bases between. Germline CDR1 reads SNHLY; CDR2 reads FYNNEI. The CDR3 covers 15 residues. The CDR3 spells CASKGTDRYHYGYTF. The CDR3, as DNA: TGTGCCAGCAAAGGGACGGACCGCTATCACTATGGCTACACCTTC.

The chain employs TRBV7-2 and TRBJ1-1, with D possibly TRBD1 on 6 matching bases. Looked up from germline, CDR1 is SGHTA and CDR2 is FQGNSA. The V gene lost 5 bases and the J gene lost 1 base, with 14 bases spanning the gap. The CDR3 is made up of 15 amino acids. The CDR3 DNA is TGTGCCAGCAGCGTAAACAGGGCCCCGAACACTGAAGCTTTCTTT. It encodes CASSVNRAPNTEAFF.

The chain employs TRBV6-5 and TRBJ1-3; the D gene is possibly TRBD1 (5 bases). Trimming cost V 6 bases and J 0 bases, with 9 bases left between them. Germline V CDR1 and CDR2: MNHEY, SVGAGI. This CDR3 has 14 amino acids. The CDR3 DNA follows: TGTGCCAGCAGGCCAGGGATCTCTGGAAACACCATATATTTT. Its translation is CASRPGISGNTIYF.

V and J are TRBV5-8 and TRBJ2-3; TRBD2 agrees at 7 bases. Germline V CDR1 and CDR2: SGHTS, YDEGEE. With V trimmed by 10 bases and J by 2 bases, 10 bases remained unmatched. This CDR3 comprises 14 residues. CDR3 DNA: TGTGCCGGATCCATGGGGGGGAACACAGATACGCAGTATTTT. The encoded protein is CAGSMGGNTDTQYF.

The J gene is TRBJ2-5, the V gene TRBV5-4; D gene ambiguous. Germline V gene lookup returns CDR1 SGHNT and CDR2 YYREEE (reference sequence). With 2 bases removed from V and 5 bases from J, the gap between germline ends came to 10 bases. This CDR3 contains 13 residues. The CDR3 is CASSLLPGETQYF. DNA of the CDR3: TGTGCCAGCAGCTTATTACCCGGGGAGACCCAGTACTTC.

The chain joins TRBV4-1 to TRBJ1-4; D gene uncertain. This CDR3 region has 15 residues. Germline V lookup: CDR1 MGHRA, CDR2 YSYEKL. The V end was cut by 4 bases, the J end by 4 bases, with 13 bases between. The CDR3 region has the DNA TGCGCCAGCAGCCTCCTACAAGGGAGTAATGAAAAACTGTTTTTT. Protein product: CASSLLQGSNEKLFF.

This chain connects TRBV5-1 to TRBJ1-1; 7 bases are shared with TRBD1. Germline CDR1 and CDR2: SGHRS and YFSETQ. This CDR3 has 14 residues. V lost 3 bases to trimming and J lost 2 bases; unmatched junction nucleotides: 4. Here the CDR3 reads CASSSGTANTEAFF. The DNA for the CDR3 is TGCGCCAGCAGCTCCGGGACAGCAAACACTGAAGCTTTCTTT. Looking up the rest from reference TRBV5-1 and TRBJ1-1 gives the full variable domain: KAGVTQTPRYLIKTRGQQVTLSCSPISGHRSVSWYQQTPGQGLQFLFEYFSETQRNKGNFPGRFSGRQFSNSRSEMNVSTLELGDSALYLCASSSGTANTEAFFGQGTRLTVV.